This T cell receptor beta chain came from a study of regulatory T cells in long-lasting Graves disease. Of note for this clonotype: Its antigen is not identified.

General study findings and limits: Persistent disease favored TRBV28, TRBJ1-2 and TRBJ2-5. Persistent Graves' patients showed reduced TCR diversity versus newly diagnosed patients. Between persistent patients, fewer than 3,500 public clonotypes were shared, exceeding the 800 to 1,000 shared between new patients.

Investigators prepared the TCR beta libraries by applying iRepertoire HTBI primers and Arm-PCR of CDR3 regions. TCRdb used MiXCR to reprocess the multiplex PCR reads, holding one entry per CDR3 protein. The table records roughly 400,000 distinct CDR3 sequences, under 25% of them present only once. Noted time point: persistent/refractory GD, antithyroid drugs over 5 years with positive TRAb. TCR sequences were obtained from RNA taken from PBMCs. The CDR3 contains 15 residues. V was trimmed by 2 bases and J by 4 bases, leaving 13 bases between them. Germline V gene sequence: CDR1 SGHDT, CDR2 YYEEEE. The receptor was isolated from a female donor with Graves disease. The sequences come from peripheral blood mononuclear cells (PBMCs), collected when the disease was refractory, from a patient treated with antithyroid drugs. The genes are TRBV5-6 and TRBJ1-5, with a weak D call TRBD1 (6 bases). DNA for the CDR3: TGTGCCAGCAGCTTTGCCGGGACACCTAATCAGCCCCAGCATTTT. This translates into CASSFAGTPNQPQHF.